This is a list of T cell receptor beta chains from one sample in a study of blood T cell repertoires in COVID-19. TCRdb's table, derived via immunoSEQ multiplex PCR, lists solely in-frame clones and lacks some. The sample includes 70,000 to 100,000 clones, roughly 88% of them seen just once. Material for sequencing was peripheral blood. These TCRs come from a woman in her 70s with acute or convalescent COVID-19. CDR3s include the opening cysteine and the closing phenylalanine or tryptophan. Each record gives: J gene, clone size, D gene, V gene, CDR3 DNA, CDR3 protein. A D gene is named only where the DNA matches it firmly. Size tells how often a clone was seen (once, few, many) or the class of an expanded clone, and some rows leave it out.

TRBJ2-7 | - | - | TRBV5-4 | TGTGCCAGCAGTCGGGGGAAATACGGGGCCTACGAGCAGTACTTC | CASSRGKYGAYEQYF
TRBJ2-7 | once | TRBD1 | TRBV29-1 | TGCAGCGTTGAAGATCGGGACAGCTTCTCCTACGAGCAGTACTTC | CSVEDRDSFSYEQYF
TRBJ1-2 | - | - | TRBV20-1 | TGCAGTGCTAGTTCGGAGAGCTATGGCTACACCTTC | CSASSESYGYTF
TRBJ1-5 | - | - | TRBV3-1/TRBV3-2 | TGTGCCAGCAGCCAAGATAGCACAAATCAGCCCCAGCATTTT | CASSQDSTNQPQHF